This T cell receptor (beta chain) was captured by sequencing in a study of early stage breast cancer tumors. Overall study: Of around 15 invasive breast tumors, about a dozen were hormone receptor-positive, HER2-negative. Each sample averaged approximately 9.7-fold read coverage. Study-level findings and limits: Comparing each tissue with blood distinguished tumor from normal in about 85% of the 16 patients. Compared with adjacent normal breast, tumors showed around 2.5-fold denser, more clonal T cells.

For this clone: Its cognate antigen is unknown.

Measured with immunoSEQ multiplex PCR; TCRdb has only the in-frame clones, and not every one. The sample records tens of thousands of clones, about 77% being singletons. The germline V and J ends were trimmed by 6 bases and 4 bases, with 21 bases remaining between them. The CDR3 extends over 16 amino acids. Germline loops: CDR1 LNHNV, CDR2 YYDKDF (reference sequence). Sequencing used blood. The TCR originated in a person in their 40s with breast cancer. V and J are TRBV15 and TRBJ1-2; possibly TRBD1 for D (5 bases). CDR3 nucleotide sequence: TGTGCCACCAGAACAGGACCTAGTCCTTTGAGCTATGGCTACACCTTC. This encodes CATRTGPSPLSYGYTF.